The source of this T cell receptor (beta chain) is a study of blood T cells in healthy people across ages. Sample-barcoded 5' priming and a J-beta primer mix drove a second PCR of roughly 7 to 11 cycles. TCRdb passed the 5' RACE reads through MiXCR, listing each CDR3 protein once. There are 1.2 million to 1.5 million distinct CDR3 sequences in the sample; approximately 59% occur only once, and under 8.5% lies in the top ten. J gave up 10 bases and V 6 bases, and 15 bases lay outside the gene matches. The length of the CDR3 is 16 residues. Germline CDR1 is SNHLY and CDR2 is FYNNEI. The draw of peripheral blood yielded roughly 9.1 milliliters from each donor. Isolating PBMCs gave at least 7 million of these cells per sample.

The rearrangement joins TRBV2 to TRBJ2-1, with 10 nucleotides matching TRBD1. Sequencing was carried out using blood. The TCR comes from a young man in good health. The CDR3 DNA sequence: TGTGCCAGCAGAGTAGACCGGGACAGGGGAATCTGGGAGCAGTTCTTC. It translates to CASRVDRDRGIWEQFF.